The 10 T cell receptor beta chains listed next were all sequenced from one sample in a study of neurological immune-mediated disorders. MiXCR, applied by TCRdb to the 5' RACE reads, yields one record per CDR3 protein. The table lists around 33,000 distinct CDR3 sequences, more than 6.5% of them singletons. Sequencing was carried out using PBMCs. The receptors derive from a woman in her forties in good health.

This clonotype was recorded many times. V usage is TRBV29-1 and J usage is TRBJ1-4; TRBD1 is a possible D gene (6 bases). The CDR3 has 12 residues. Trimming removed 7 bases from V and 5 bases from J, with 11 bases in between. CDR1 and CDR2 from the germline V gene are SQVTM and ANQGSEA. The DNA for the CDR3 is TGCAGCGCTTACAGGGCCAATGAAAAACTGTTTTTT. Its protein product is CSAYRANEKLFF.

This clonotype was detected ten times or more. CDR3 sequence: CSVSRANTEAFF. The CDR3 DNA sequence: TGCAGCGTTAGCCGGGCGAACACTGAAGCTTTCTTT. J is TRBJ1-1 and V is TRBV29-1; D remains ambiguous. V lost 5 bases to trimming and J lost 1 base, with 8 bases between them. Germline CDR1 reads SQVTM; CDR2 reads ANQGSEA. The CDR3 totals 12 residues.

At least ten counts were recorded for this clonotype. The rearrangement links TRBV29-1 to TRBJ2-5; tentative D call: TRBD2 (7 bases). This CDR3 comprises 14 residues. V dropped 6 bases and J dropped 2 bases, with 16 bases sitting between them. The V gene's germline CDR1 is SQVTM and CDR2 ANQGSEA. The CDR3 here is CSVPWGGPQETQYF. CDR3 DNA sequence: TGCAGCGTCCCCTGGGGGGGGCCGCAAGAGACCCAGTACTTC.

At least ten counts were recorded for this clonotype. The chain couples TRBV7-8 to TRBJ1-1, with a possible D match to TRBD1 (5 bases). The CDR3 covers 15 residues. Germline CDR1 SGHVS, CDR2 FQNEAQ. V gave up 5 bases and J gave up 1 base, with 14 bases separating them. Here the CDR3 DNA reads TGTGCCAGCAGCCTCTCATGGGGGTCGAACACTGAAGCTTTCTTT. Translating it yields CASSLSWGSNTEAFF. Variable domain in full (rest from reference TRBV7-8 and TRBJ1-1): GAGVSQSPRYKVAKRGQDVALRCDPISGHVSLFWYQQALGQGPEFLTYFQNEAQLDKSGLPSDRFFAERPEGSVSTLKIQRTQQEDSAVYLCASSLSWGSNTEAFFGQGTRLTVV.

This clonotype appeared many times. The rearrangement uses TRBV6-1 and TRBJ1-5; D might be TRBD1 (5 bases). CDR1 is MNHNS and CDR2 is SASEGT in the germline V gene. Between the trimmed V and J ends, which lost 4 bases and 10 bases, there was a span of 11 bases. The CDR3 sequence is 12 residues long. CDR3 loop: CASSAGGRPQHF. CDR3 DNA: TGTGCCAGCAGTGCGGGGGGACGACCCCAGCATTTT.

This clonotype was detected ten times or more. The chain employs TRBV28 and TRBJ2-7; possibly TRBD2 for D (5 bases). V shed 5 bases and J shed 4 bases, with 15 bases lying between them. The length of the CDR3 is 14 residues. Germline-derived CDR1 and CDR2 are MDHEN and SYDVKM. The CDR3 nucleotides read TGTGCCAGCAGTCGGACTCTACTAAAATACGAGCAGTACTTC. Its protein is CASSRTLLKYEQYF. Looking up the rest from reference TRBV28 and TRBJ2-7 gives the full variable domain: DVKVTQSSRYLVKRTGEKVFLECVQDMDHENMFWYRQDPGLGLRLIYFSYDVKMKEKGDIPEGYSVSREKKERFSLILESASTNQTSMYLCASSRTLLKYEQYFGPGTRLTVT.

The chain uses TRBV20-1 and TRBJ2-7; 9 nucleotides match TRBD2. The CDR3 extends over 13 amino acids. Germline CDR1 reads DFQATT; CDR2 reads SNEGSKA (reference sequence). CDR3 in amino acids: CSAKRGASYVQYV. Written as DNA, the CDR3 is TGCAGTGCTAAGCGGGGGGCATCCTACGTGCAGTACGTC.

This clonotype was seen many times. The V and J genes are TRBV27 and TRBJ2-1; 8 bases fit TRBD2. Germline V gene lookup returns CDR1 MNHEY and CDR2 SMNVEV (reference sequence). V gave up 5 bases and J gave up 8 bases; unmatched junction bases: 11. The CDR3 has 15 residues. The CDR3 DNA follows: TGTGCCAGCAGTCCTGGGACTAGTACTGTCGATGAGCAGTTCTTC. This encodes CASSPGTSTVDEQFF.

This clonotype was found many times. The V call is TRBV6-5, the J call TRBJ2-7; D assignment may be TRBD1 or TRBD2 (5 bases each). CDR3 length equals 16 residues. V lost 2 bases and J lost 2, with 16 bases in between. Germline CDR1 reads MNHEY; CDR2 reads SVGAGI. CDR3 nucleotides: TGTGCCAGCAGTTACCTTGGTCCCTCGGGGCCCTACGAGCAGTACTTC. As protein: CASSYLGPSGPYEQYF.

This clonotype occurred a few times. The chain employs TRBV25-1 and TRBJ1-2; tentatively, D is TRBD1 (6 bases). Germline V gene data show CDR1 as MGHDK and CDR2 as SYGVNS. This CDR3 has 12 amino acids. The ends were cut back, 5 bases at V and 8 bases at J, with 12 bases in the middle. CDR3 protein: CASSLGARGYTF. The CDR3 DNA follows: TGTGCCAGCAGTTTGGGGGCGCGAGGCTACACCTTC.